The present T cell receptor (beta chain) was sequenced within a study of blood T cell repertoires in COVID-19. Across 24 US areas, participants ranged in age from roughly 18 to 95 years. Participants' reported clinical history set cohort assignment. In the original processing: Cell counts per sample came from amplifying reference gene primers. Produced via immunoSEQ multiplex PCR; TCRdb's table is partial and in-frame only. V and J calls plus clone size are reproduced from that table; the DNA served to infer D and trimming. Found here are around 230,000 clones, 85% to 90% of them singletons; the top ten hold 3.5% to 4%. The V and J ends lost 0 bases and 5 bases, in that order; junction bases with no gene match: 7. The CDR3 covers 15 residues. Germline V gene sequence: CDR1 GTSNPN, CDR2 SVGIG (reference sequence).

This TCR was recovered from a woman aged 25 to 39 with acute COVID-19. The chain uses TRBV30 and TRBJ1-1, with 9 nucleotides matching TRBD1. Specimen: PBMCs or T cells enriched from blood (not recorded which). The CDR3 DNA reads TGTGCCTGGAGTGTGGGACAGGGTGGGCGAACTGAAGCTTTCTTT. It is translated as CAWSVGQGGRTEAFF.